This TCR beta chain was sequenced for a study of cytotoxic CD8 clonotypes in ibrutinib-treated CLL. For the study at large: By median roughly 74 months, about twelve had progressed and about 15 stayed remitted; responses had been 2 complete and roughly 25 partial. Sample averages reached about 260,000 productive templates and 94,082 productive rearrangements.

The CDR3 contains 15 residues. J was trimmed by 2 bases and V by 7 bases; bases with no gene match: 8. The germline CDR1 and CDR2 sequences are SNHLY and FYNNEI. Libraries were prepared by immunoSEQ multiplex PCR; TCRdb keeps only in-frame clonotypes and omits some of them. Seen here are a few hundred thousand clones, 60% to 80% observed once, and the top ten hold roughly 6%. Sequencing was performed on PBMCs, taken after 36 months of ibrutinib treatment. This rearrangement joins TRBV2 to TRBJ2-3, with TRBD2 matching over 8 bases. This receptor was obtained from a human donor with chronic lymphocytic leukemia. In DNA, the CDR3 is TGTGCCAGCAAGTTTGGACTAGCAGACACAGATACGCAGTATTTT. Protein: CASKFGLADTDTQYF.